Detailed here is one T cell receptor beta chain. Its antigen is currently unknown. This entry is derived from a study of cytomegalovirus exposure and HLA in healthy donors. Study as a whole: The 95 to 150 validation repertoires used a platform that matched the one used for the approximately 610 first-cohort repertoires, as a later analysis reported. Study-wide points: High specificity and sensitivity for cytomegalovirus status were reported for the classifier. Testing in vitro showed a few CMV-associated chains specific for CMV antigens. Cytomegalovirus association was listed for about 150 TCR beta chains.

The CDR3 covers 15 residues. Germline-derived CDR1 and CDR2 are GTSNPN and SVGIG (reference sequence). V was pared by 1 base and J by 3 bases, with 13 bases between. Libraries were prepared by immunoSEQ multiplex PCR; TCRdb keeps only in-frame clonotypes and omits some of them. This sample yields 110,000 or so clones, of which around 86% are seen a single time; roughly 5.3% belongs to the top ten. Input material: PBMCs. The V call is TRBV30, the J call TRBJ1-5; TRBD1 might be the D (6 bases). This clonotype was obtained from a man in his late teens or twenties in good health and CMV-seronegative. The CDR3 DNA is TGTGCCTGGAGTGGGTTTGCAGGGGACAATCAGCCCCAGCATTTT. This gives the protein CAWSGFAGDNQPQHF.